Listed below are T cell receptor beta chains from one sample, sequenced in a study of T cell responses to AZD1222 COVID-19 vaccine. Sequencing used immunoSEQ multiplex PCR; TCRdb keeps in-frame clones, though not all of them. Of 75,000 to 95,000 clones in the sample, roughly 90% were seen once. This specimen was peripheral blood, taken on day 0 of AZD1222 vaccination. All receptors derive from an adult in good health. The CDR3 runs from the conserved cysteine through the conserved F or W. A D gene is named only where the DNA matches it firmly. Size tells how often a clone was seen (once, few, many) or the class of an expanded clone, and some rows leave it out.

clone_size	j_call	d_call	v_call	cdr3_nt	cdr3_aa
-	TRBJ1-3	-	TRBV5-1	TGCGCCAGCAGTAGCGGCAGCTCTGGAAACACCATATATTTT	CASSSGSSGNTIYF
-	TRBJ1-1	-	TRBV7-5	TGTGTCAGAAGCTTAGTGGGCACTTCACGGGACACTGAAGCTTTCTTT	CVRSLVGTSRDTEAFF
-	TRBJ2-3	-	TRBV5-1	TGCGCCAGCAGCTTGGGACAGGCCACAGATACGCAGTATTTT	CASSLGQATDTQYF
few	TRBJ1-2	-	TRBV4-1	TGCGCCAGCAGCCATCGTCGGGGACGTGGCTACACCTTC	CASSHRRGRGYTF
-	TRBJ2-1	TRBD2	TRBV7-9	TGTGCCAGCAGCTTAAAGGGGACTAGCGCCTACAATGAGCAGTTCTTC	CASSLKGTSAYNEQFF
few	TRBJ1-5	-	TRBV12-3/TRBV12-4	TGTGCCAGCAGTTTTAGGAATCAGCCCCAGCATTTT	CASSFRNQPQHF
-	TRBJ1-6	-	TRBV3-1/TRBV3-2	TGTGCCAGCAGCCCCCGGGGGGCCAGCTCCTATAATTCACCCCTCCACTTT	CASSPRGASSYNSPLHF
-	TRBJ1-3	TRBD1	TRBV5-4	TGTGCCAGCAGCTTGGGGGGACAGGGAGCAGGAAACACCATATATTTT	CASSLGGQGAGNTIYF
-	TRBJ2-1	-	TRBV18	TGTGCCAGCTCTCCTAGCGAGCGGCAGTTCTTC	CASSPSERQFF
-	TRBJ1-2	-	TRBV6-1	TGTGCCAGCAGTGAAAGTCCGCGTATCAGCGGCTACACCTTC	CASSESPRISGYTF
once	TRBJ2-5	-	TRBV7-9	TGTGCCAGCAGCTTAGCCCCGGACCAAGAGACCCAGTACTTC	CASSLAPDQETQYF
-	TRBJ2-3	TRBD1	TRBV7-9	TGTGCCAGCAGCCAAAGGCAGGGGGCAGGGGATACGCAGTATTTT	CASSQRQGAGDTQYF
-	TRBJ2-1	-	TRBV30	TGTGCCTGGAGGCCCCCCGAAGAAGCTGGTGAGCAGTTCTTC	CAWRPPEEAGEQFF
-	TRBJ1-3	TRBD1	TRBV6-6	TGTGCCAGCAGCACACAGGGGACCTCATTCTCTGGAAACACCATATATTTT	CASSTQGTSFSGNTIYF
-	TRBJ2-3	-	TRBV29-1	TGCAGCGTTGGTGGGAGCCCAGATACGCAGTATTTT	CSVGGSPDTQYF
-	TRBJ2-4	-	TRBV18	TGTGCCAGCTCCCCGGGCGGCGACACAAATCTGTACTTC	CASSPGGDTNLYF
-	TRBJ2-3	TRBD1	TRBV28	TGTGCCAGCACTACCTATGGGACAGCCGTAAGCACAGATACGCAGTATTTT	CASTTYGTAVSTDTQYF
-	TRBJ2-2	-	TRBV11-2	TGTGCCAGCAGCTTCTCTTCGGGCGACACCGGGGAGCTGTTTTTT	CASSFSSGDTGELFF
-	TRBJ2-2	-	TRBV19	TGTGCCAGTAGTGACCCCGGGATAGCGGAGGTTAAAGGGGAGCTGTTTTTT	CASSDPGIAEVKGELFF
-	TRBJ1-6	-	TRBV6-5	TGTGCCAGCAGTTACTCGGGGAGCTCCTATAATTCACCCCTCCACTTT	CASSYSGSSYNSPLHF
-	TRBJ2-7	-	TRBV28	TGTGCCAGCAGCCGGGACCGCCGGGGGCAGTACTTC	CASSRDRRGQYF
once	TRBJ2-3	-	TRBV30	TGTGCCTGGAGTGTGGGCGGTCCGGCAGATACGCAGTATTTT	CAWSVGGPADTQYF
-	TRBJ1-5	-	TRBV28	TGTGCCAGCAGCCCTCCCGGGTTGGCGGGATTGTTGCAGCCCCAGCATTTT	CASSPPGLAGLLQPQHF
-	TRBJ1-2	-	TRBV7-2	TGTGCCAGCAGCTTAGTCAGTTATGGCTACACCTTC	CASSLVSYGYTF
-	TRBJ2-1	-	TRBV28	TGTGCCAGCAGTGTAGGGGGGTTGTACAATGAGCAGTTCTTC	CASSVGGLYNEQFF
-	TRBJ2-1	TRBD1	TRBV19	TGTGCCAGTAGTACTGACAGGGGGAATGAGCAGTTCTTC	CASSTDRGNEQFF
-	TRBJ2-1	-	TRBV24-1	TGTGCCACCAGTGATTCTCGTCATCAGCAGTTCTTC	CATSDSRHQQFF
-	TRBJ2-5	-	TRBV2	TGTGCCAGCAGCCCTACTAAGACCCAGTACTTC	CASSPTKTQYF
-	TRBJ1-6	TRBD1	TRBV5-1	TGCGCCAGCAGCTTGGAGGGACAGTTTTCACCCCTCCACTTT	CASSLEGQFSPLHF
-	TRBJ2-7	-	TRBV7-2	TGTGCCAGCAGCCGGGACCTAGGGCTCTACGAGCAGTACTTC	CASSRDLGLYEQYF
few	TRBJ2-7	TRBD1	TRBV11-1	TGTGCCAGCAGCGCTACAGGGGGCGCCTCTAACGAGCAGTACTTC	CASSATGGASNEQYF
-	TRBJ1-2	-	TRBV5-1	TGCGCCAGCAGCCCAGGGAGCCTAAGCTATGGCTACACCTTC	CASSPGSLSYGYTF
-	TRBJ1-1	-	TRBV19	TGTGCCAGTAGTATAGAAGGACAAGCGGGGACTGAAGCTTTCTTT	CASSIEGQAGTEAFF
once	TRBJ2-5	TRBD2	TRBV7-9	TGTGCTTCGAGTGTAGGCGGGGGGTCCCAAGAGACCCAGTACTTC	CASSVGGGSQETQYF
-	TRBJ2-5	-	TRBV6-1	TGTGCCAGCAGTGAGACGACTGTTCAAGAGACCCAGTACTTC	CASSETTVQETQYF